The clone carrying this TCR beta chain was found a few times. Antigen unknown. The data were taken from a study of blood T cells in healthy people across ages. Germline V gene sequence: CDR1 MGHRA, CDR2 YSYEKL. Trimming pared 3 bases from V and 4 bases from J, leaving 15 bases between. The CDR3 spans 16 residues. Whole-study findings and limits: Changes in expanded clonotypes were possibly confounded, as the CMV status of donors was unknown. There was a strong correlation between TCR beta diversity and naive T cell percentage. It was the long-lived donors that had more naive CD4+ cells and higher diversity than aged donors.

Extraction yielded at least 5 micrograms of total RNA per sample. Then a second PCR, running about 7 to 11 cycles, was carried out with a sample-barcoded 5' primer and a J-beta primer mix. TCRdb reprocessed the 5' RACE reads with MiXCR, giving one entry per CDR3 protein. Of some 1.5 million distinct CDR3 sequences in the sample, under 55% were seen once. The V call is TRBV4-1, the J call TRBJ1-4; D perhaps matches TRBD1 (6 bases). Sample: blood. The TCR sequence derives from a woman under 30 in good health. CDR3 bases: TGCGCCAGCAGCCACACACAGGGAAGTAGTAATGAAAAACTGTTTTTT. Its translation is CASSHTQGSSNEKLFF.